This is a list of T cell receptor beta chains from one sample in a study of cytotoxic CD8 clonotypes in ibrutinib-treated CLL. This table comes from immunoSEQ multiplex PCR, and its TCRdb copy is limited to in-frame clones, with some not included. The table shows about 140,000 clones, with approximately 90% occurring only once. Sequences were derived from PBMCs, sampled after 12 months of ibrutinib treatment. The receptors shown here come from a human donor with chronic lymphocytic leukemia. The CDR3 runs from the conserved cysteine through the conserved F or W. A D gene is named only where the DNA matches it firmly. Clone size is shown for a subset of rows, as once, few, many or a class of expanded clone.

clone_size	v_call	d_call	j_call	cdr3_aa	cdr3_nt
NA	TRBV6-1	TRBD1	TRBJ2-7	CASSRDGQGREQYF	TGTGCCAGCAGTCGTGATGGACAGGGGAGGGAGCAGTACTTC
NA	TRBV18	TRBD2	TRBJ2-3	CASSPRGTSTDTQYF	TGTGCCAGCTCACCGCGGGGGACTAGCACAGATACGCAGTATTTT
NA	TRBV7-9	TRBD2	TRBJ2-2	CASSSGLAGNTGELFF	TGTGCCAGCAGCTCCGGACTAGCGGGGAACACCGGGGAGCTGTTTTTT
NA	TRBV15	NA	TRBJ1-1	CATSRDISAVRAFF	TGTGCCACCAGCAGAGATATTAGCGCGGTAAGGGCTTTCTTT
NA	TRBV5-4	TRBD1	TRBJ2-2	CASSSGTGGETGELFF	TGTGCCAGCAGCTCCGGGACAGGGGGCGAAACCGGGGAGCTGTTTTTT
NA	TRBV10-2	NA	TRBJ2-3	CASLAADTQYF	TGCGCCAGTCTCGCGGCAGATACGCAGTATTTT
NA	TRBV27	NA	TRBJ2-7	CASSLGRTYEQYF	TGTGCCAGCAGTTTAGGACGGACCTACGAGCAGTACTTC
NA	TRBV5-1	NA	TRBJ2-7	CASSLDTYEQYF	TGCGCCAGCAGCTTGGATACCTACGAGCAGTACTTC
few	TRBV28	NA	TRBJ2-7	CASRHDRKATYEQYF	TGTGCCAGCAGACATGACAGGAAGGCAACCTACGAGCAGTACTTC
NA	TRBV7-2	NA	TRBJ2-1	CASSLVAAVIYNEQFF	TGTGCCAGCAGCTTAGTCGCTGCGGTTATTTACAATGAGCAGTTCTTC
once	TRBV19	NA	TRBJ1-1	CASSNAGEAFF	TGTGCCAGTAGTAACGCGGGAGAAGCTTTCTTT
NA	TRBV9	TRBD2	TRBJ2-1	CASRPGTTAIF	TGTGCCAGCAGGCCCGGGACTACAGCCATCTTC
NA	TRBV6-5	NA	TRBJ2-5	CASTPAGRETQYF	TGTGCCAGCACCCCCGCGGGGCGAGAGACCCAGTACTTC
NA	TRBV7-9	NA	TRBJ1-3	CASSLGGLGNTIYF	TGTGCCAGCAGCTTAGGGGGACTCGGAAACACCATATATTTT
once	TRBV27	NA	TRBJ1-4	CATLHLEENEKLFF	TGTGCCACCTTGCATTTAGAAGAAAATGAAAAACTGTTTTTT
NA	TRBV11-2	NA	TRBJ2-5	CASSFLSGDGQETQYF	TGTGCCAGCAGCTTCCTTAGCGGAGACGGGCAAGAGACCCAGTACTTC
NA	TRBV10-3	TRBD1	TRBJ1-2	CAISYGTGNGYTF	TGTGCCATCAGTTACGGGACAGGAAATGGCTACACCTTC
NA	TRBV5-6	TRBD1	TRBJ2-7	CASSRGTGRPEQYF	TGTGCCAGCAGCCGAGGGACAGGGCGGCCTGAGCAGTACTTC
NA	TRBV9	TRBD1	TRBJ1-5	CASSGGQDYQPQHF	TGTGCCAGCAGCGGGGGACAGGATTACCAGCCCCAGCATTTT
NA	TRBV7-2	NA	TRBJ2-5	CASKSPYQETQYF	TGTGCCAGCAAAAGTCCATACCAAGAGACCCAGTACTTC
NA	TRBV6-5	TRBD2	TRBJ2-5	CASSYALAGEETQYF	TGTGCCAGCAGTTACGCACTAGCGGGAGAAGAGACCCAGTACTTC
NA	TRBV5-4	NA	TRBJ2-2	CASSLTGRLNTGELFF	TGTGCCAGCAGCTTGACCGGACGACTGAACACCGGGGAGCTGTTTTTT
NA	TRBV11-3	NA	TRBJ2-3	CASSLRGDRGTQYF	TGTGCCAGCAGCTTGCGAGGGGATAGGGGTACGCAGTATTTT
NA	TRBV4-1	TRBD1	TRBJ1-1	CASSLLDRVANTEAFF	TGCGCCAGCAGCCTATTGGACAGGGTGGCGAACACTGAAGCTTTCTTT
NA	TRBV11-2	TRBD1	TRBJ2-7	CASSSPGTATYEQYF	TGTGCCAGCAGCTCTCCCGGGACAGCCACCTACGAGCAGTACTTC
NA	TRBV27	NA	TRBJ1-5	CASSFDSTGSNQPQHF	TGTGCCAGCAGTTTTGATTCGACAGGTAGCAATCAGCCCCAGCATTTT
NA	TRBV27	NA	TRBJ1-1	CASSLSWALGLGTEAFF	TGTGCCAGCAGTTTATCGTGGGCTCTGGGGTTGGGCACTGAAGCTTTCTTT
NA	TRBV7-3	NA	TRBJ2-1	CASRPNLGHEQFF	TGTGCCAGCAGACCGAATCTGGGTCATGAGCAGTTCTTC
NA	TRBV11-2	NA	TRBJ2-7	CASSGYYEQYF	TGTGCCAGCAGCGGATACTACGAGCAGTACTTC
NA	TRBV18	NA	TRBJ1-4	CASSPEGFREKLFF	TGTGCCAGCTCACCAGAAGGGTTTCGGGAAAAACTGTTTTTT
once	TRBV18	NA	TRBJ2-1	CASSSSPGHAYNEQFF	TGTGCCAGCTCATCGAGCCCGGGCCACGCCTACAATGAGCAGTTCTTC
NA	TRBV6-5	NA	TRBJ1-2	CASSYSNRGGYTF	TGTGCCAGCAGTTACTCGAATAGGGGTGGCTACACCTTC
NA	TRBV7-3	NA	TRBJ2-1	CASSSTLVQGYNEQFF	TGTGCCAGCAGCTCCACCTTAGTACAGGGCTACAATGAGCAGTTCTTC